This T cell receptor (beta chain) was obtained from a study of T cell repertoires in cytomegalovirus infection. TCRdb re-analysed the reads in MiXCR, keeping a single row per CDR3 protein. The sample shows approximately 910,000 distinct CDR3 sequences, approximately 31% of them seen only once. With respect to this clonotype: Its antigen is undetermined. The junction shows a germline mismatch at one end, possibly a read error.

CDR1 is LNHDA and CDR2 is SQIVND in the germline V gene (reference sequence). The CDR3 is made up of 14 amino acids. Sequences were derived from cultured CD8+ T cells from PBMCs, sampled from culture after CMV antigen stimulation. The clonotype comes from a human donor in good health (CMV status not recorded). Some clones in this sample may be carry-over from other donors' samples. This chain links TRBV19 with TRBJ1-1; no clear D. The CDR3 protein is CVSSYQHGNTEAFF. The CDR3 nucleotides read TGTGTCAGTAGTTACCAACACGGGAACACTGAAGCTTTCTTT.